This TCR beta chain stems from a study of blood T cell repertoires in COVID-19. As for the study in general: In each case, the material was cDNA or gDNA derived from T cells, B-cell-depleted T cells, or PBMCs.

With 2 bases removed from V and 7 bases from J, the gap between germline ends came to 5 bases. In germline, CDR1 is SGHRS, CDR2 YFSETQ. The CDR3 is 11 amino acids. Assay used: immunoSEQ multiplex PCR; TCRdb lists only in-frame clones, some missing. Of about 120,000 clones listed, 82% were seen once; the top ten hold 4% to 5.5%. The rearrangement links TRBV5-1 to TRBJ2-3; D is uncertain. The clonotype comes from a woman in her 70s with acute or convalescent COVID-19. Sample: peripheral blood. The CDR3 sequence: CASSFHYTQYF. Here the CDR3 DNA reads TGCGCCAGCAGCTTCCATTATACGCAGTATTTT.